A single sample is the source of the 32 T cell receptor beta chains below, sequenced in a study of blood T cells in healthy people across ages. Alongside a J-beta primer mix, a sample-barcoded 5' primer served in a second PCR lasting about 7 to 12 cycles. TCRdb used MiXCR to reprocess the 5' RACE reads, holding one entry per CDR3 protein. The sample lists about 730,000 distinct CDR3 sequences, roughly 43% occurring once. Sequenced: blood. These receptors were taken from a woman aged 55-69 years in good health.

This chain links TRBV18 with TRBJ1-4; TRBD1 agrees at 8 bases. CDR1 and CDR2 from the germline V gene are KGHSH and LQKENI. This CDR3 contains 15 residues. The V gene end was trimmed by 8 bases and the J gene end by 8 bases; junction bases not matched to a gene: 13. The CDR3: CASPRHRGEKEKLFF. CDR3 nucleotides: TGTGCCAGCCCACGCCACAGGGGGGAGAAGGAAAAACTGTTTTTT.

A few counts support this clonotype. CDR3 region: CSARGVSGSYNSPLHF. Written as DNA, the CDR3 is TGCAGTGCTAGAGGAGTCTCGGGCTCCTATAATTCACCCCTCCACTTT. J is TRBJ1-6 and V is TRBV20-1; D is unresolved. Per germline, CDR1 DFQATT and CDR2 SNEGSKA (reference sequence). The CDR3 has 16 amino acids. V was clipped by 1 base and J by 0 bases, with 10 bases between them.

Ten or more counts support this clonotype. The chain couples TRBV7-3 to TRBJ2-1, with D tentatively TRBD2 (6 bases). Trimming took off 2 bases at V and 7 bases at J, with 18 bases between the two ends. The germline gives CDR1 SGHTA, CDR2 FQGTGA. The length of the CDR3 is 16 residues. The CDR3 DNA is TGTGCCAGCAGCTTAGGTAGCGGCACGGGTTTGAATGAGCAGTTCTTC. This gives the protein CASSLGSGTGLNEQFF.

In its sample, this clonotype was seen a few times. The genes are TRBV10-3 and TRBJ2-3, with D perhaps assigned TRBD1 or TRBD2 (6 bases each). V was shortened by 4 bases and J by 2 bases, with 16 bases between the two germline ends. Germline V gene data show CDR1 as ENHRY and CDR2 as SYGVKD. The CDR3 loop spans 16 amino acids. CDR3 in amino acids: CAISGKTGAYTDTQYF. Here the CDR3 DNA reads TGTGCCATCAGTGGGAAGACGGGGGCCTACACAGATACGCAGTATTTT.

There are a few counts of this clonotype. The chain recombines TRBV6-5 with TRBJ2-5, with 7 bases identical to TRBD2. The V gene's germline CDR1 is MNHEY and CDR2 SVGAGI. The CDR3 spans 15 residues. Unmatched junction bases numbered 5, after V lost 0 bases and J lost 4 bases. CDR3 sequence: CASSYSYSGGETQYF. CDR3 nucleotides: TGTGCCAGCAGTTACTCCTATTCGGGGGGAGAGACCCAGTACTTC.

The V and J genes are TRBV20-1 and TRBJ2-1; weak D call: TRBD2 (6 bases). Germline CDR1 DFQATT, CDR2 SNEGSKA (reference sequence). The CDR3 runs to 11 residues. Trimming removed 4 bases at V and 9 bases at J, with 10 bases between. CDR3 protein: CSATGSSEQFF. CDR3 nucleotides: TGCAGTGCTACCGGGAGTAGTGAGCAGTTCTTC.

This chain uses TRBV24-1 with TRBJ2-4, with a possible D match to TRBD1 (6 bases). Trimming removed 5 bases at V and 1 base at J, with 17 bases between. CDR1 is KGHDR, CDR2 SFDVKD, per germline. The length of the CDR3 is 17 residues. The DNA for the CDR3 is TGTGCCACCAGTGGGACACAGGGTTTCTCCGCCAAAAACATTCAGTACTTC. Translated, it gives CATSGTQGFSAKNIQYF.

The CDR3 here is CASSLGPASSYGYTF. The CDR3 bases are TGTGCCAGCAGTTTGGGACCGGCCTCGAGCTATGGCTACACCTTC. The chain uses TRBV12-3 or TRBV12-4 and TRBJ1-2, with D tentatively TRBD1 (5 bases). This CDR3 has 15 amino acids. Trimming cost V 3 bases and J 4 bases, with 15 bases left between them.

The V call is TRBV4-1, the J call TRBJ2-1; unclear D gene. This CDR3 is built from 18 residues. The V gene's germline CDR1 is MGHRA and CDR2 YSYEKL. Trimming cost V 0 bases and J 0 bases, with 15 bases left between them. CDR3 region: CASSQDLGAPSSYNEQFF. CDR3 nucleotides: TGCGCCAGCAGCCAAGATCTAGGAGCGCCTAGCTCCTACAATGAGCAGTTCTTC.

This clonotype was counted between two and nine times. CDR3 amino acids: CASSKLAPMGQFF. Written as DNA, the CDR3 is TGTGCCAGCAGTAAACTAGCTCCTATGGGGCAGTTCTTC. The genes are TRBV6-2 or TRBV6-3 and TRBJ2-1, with a possible D match to TRBD2 (6 bases). There are 13 residues in the CDR3. Per the germline V gene, CDR1 is MNHEY and CDR2 is SVGEGT. V was clipped by 5 bases and J by 12 bases, with 17 bases between them.

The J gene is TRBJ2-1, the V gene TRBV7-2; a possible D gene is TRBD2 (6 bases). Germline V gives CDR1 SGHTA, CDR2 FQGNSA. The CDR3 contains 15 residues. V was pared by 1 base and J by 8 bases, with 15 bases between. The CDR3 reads CASSLGGALLHEQFF. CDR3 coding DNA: TGTGCCAGCAGCTTAGGCGGGGCCCTCTTACATGAGCAGTTCTTC.

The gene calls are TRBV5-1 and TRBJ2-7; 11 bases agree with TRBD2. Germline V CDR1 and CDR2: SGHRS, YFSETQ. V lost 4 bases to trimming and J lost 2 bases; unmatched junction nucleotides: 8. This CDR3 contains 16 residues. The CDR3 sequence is CASSRSRSGGAYEQYF. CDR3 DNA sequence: TGCGCCAGCAGCCGATCACGTAGCGGGGGGGCCTACGAGCAGTACTTC.

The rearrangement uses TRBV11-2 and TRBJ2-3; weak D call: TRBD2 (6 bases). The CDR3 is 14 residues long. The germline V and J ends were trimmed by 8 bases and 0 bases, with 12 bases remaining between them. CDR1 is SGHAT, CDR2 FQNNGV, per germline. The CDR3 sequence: CASRERVSTDTQYF. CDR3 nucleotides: TGTGCCAGCCGAGAGCGGGTGAGCACAGATACGCAGTATTTT.

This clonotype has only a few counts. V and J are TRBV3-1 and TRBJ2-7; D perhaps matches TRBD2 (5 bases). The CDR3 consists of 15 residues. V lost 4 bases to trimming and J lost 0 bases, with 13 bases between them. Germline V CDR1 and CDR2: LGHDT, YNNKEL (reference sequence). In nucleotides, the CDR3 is TGTGCCAGCAGCCGGGCCCTAGACTACTCCTACGAGCAGTACTTC. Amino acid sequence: CASSRALDYSYEQYF.

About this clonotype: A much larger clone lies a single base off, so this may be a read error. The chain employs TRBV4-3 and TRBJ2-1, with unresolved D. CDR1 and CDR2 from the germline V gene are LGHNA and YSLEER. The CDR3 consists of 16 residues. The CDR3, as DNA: TGCGCCTGCAGCCAAGATAGGGTAGGCCGCGGCAATGAGCAGTTCTTC. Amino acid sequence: CACSQDRVGRGNEQFF.

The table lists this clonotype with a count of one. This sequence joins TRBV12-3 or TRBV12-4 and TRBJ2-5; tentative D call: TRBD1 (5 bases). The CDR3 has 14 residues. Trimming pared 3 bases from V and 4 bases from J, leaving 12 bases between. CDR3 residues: CASSFGGQGETQYF. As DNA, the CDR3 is TGTGCCAGCAGTTTCGGTGGGCAGGGAGAGACCCAGTACTTC.

The CDR3 DNA reads as TGCAGTGCTAGTTTAGAACTAGCGGGAGGGCCCTATGAGCAGTTCTTC. This codes for CSASLELAGGPYEQFF. This chain joins TRBV20-1 and TRBJ2-1; 13 positions agree with TRBD2. The junction had 10 bases not matched to a gene; V was cut back by 3 bases and J by 8 bases. The CDR3 is 16 residues long. CDR1 is DFQATT and CDR2 is SNEGSKA in the germline V gene (reference sequence).

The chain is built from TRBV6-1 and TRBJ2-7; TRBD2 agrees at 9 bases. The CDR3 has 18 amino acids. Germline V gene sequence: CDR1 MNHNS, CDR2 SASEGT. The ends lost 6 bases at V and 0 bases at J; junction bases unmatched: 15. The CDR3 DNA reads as TGTGCCAGCAGGTCGATGGCGGATAGCGGGGGCAACTCCTACGAGCAGTACTTC. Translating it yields CASRSMADSGGNSYEQYF.

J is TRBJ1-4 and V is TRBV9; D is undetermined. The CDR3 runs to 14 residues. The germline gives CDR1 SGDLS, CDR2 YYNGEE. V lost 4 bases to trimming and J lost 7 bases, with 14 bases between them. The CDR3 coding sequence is TGTGCCAGCAGCTCGCCTAAGGGAGGTGAAAAACTGTTTTTT. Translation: CASSSPKGGEKLFF.

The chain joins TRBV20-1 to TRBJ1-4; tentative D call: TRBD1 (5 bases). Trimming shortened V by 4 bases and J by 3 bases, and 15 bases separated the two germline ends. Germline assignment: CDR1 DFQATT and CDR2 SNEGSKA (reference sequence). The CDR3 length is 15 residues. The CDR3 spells CSANSPGGANEKLFF. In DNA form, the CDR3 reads TGCAGTGCTAACTCCCCGGGGGGGGCTAATGAAAAACTGTTTTTT.

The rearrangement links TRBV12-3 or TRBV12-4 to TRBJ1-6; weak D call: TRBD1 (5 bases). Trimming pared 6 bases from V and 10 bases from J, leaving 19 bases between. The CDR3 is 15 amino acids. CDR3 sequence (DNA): TGTGCCAGCAGCCAAGGGTCATGGCAGGGATCACCCCTCCACTTT. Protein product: CASSQGSWQGSPLHF.

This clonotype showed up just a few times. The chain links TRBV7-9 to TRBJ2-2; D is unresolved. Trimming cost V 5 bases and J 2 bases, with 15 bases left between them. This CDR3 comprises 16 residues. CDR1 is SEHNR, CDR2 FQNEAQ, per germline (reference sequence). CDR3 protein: CASSRTGPSNTGELFF. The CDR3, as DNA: TGTGCCAGCAGCCGTACCGGGCCCTCAAACACCGGGGAGCTGTTTTTT.

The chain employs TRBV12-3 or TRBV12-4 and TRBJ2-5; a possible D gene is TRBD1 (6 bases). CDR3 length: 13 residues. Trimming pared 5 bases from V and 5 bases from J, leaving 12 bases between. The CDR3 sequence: CASSDTGSETQYF. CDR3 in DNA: TGTGCCAGCAGTGACACAGGGAGCGAGACCCAGTACTTC.

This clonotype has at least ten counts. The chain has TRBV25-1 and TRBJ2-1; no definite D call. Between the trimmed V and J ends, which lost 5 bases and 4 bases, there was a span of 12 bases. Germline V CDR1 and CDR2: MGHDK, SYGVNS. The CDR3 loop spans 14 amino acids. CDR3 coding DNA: TGTGCCAGCAGTCGATCAAATGGGTACAATGAGCAGTTCTTC. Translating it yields CASSRSNGYNEQFF. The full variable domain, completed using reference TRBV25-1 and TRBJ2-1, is EADIYQTPRYLVIGTGKKITLECSQTMGHDKMYWYQQDPGMELHLIHYSYGVNSTEKGDLSSESTVSRIRTEHFPLTLESARPSHTSQYLCASSRSNGYNEQFFGPGTRLTVL.

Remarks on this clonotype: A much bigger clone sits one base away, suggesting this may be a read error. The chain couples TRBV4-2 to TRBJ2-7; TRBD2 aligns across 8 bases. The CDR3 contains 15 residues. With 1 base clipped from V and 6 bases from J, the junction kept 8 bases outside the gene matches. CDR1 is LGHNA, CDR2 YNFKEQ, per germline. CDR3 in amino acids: CASSQARAGAGEQYF. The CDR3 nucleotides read TGTGCCAGCAGCCAAGCACGAGCGGGAGCCGGCGAGCAGTACTTC.

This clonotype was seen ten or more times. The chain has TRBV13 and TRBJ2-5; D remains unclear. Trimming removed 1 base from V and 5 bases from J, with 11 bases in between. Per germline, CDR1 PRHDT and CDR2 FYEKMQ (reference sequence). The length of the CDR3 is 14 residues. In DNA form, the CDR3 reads TGTGCCAGCAGCTTAGTCGGACCCGGGGAGACCCAGTACTTC. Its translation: CASSLVGPGETQYF. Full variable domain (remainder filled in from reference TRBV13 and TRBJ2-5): AAGVIQSPRHLIKEKRETATLKCYPIPRHDTVYWYQQGPGQDPQFLISFYEKMQSDKGSIPDRFSAQQFSDYHSELNMSSLELGDSALYFCASSLVGPGETQYFGPGTRLLVL.

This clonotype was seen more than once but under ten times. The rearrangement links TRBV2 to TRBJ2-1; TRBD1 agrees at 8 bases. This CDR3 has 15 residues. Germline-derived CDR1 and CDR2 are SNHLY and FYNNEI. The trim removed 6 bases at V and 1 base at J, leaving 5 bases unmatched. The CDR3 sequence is CASSGQGSSYNEQFF. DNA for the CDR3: TGTGCCAGCAGCGGACAGGGATCGTCCTACAATGAGCAGTTCTTC.

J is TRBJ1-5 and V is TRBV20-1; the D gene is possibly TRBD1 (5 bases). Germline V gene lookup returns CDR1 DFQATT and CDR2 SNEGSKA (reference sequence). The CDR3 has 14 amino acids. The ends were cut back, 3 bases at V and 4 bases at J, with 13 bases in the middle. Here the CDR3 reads CSARARDGNQPQHF. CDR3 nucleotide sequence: TGCAGTGCTAGGGCTAGGGACGGAAATCAGCCCCAGCATTTT.

The CDR3 sequence is CASWGYGNQPQHF. DNA for the CDR3: TGTGCCAGCTGGGGGTACGGCAATCAGCCCCAGCATTTT. The chain employs TRBV12-3 or TRBV12-4 and TRBJ1-5; TRBD1 might be the D (5 bases). This CDR3 spans 13 amino acids. V lost 8 bases and J lost 2, with 10 bases in between.

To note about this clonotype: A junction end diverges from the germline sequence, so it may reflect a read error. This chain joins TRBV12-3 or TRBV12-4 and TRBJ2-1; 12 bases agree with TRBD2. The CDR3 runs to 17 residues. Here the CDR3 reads CASSLAWTSGDYKEQFF. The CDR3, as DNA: TGTGCCAGCAGTTTAGCTTGGACTAGCGGGGACTACAAGGAGCAGTTCTTC.

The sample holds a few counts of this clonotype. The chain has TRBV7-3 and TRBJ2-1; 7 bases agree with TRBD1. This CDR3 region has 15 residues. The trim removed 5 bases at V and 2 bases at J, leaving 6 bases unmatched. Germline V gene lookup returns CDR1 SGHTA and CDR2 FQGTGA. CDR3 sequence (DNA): TGTGCCAGCAGCCCACAGGGGATGACCTACAATGAGCAGTTCTTC. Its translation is CASSPQGMTYNEQFF.

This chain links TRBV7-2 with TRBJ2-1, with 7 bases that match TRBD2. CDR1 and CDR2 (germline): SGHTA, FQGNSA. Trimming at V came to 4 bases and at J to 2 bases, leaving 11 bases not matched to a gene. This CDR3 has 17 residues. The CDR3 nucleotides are TGTGCCAGCAGCTCCCAAACGGGGAGGGGAACCTACAATGAGCAGTTCTTC. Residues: CASSSQTGRGTYNEQFF.